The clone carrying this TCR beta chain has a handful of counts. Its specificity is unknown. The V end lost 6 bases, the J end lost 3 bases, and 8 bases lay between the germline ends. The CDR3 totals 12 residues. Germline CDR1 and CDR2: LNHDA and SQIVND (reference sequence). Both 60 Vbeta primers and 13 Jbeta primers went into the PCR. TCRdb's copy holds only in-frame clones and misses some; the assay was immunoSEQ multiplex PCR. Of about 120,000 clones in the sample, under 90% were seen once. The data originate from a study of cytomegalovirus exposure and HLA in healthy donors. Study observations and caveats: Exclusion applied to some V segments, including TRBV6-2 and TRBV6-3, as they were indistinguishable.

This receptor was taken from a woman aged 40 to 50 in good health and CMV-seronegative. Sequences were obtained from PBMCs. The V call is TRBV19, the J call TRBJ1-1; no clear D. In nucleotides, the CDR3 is TGTGCCAGTAGGGGAGGCGACACTGAAGCTTTCTTT. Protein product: CASRGGDTEAFF.